Shown below are 30 T cell receptor beta chains from a single sample sequenced in a study of Ad26.COV2.S vaccination and SARS-CoV-2 variants. Sequencing used immunoSEQ multiplex PCR; TCRdb keeps in-frame clones, though not all of them. The table includes hundreds of thousands of clones, 80% to 90% detected once. As to treatment: about 20 received Ad26.COV2.S at low or high dose, single or two shots; about 5 received placebo; per-sample allocation not given. On day 63 after the first injection, vaccine and placebo recipients gave samples. Here the sequenced sample was peripheral blood, taken in a trial of Ad26.COV2.S vaccine versus placebo. These receptors were obtained from a person aged 18-60 years who received the Ad26.COV2.S COVID-19 vaccine or a placebo.

The chain has TRBV6-6 and TRBJ1-6, with D unclear. The germline V gene has CDR1 MNHNY and CDR2 SVGAGI (reference sequence). The CDR3 length is 15 residues. V was shortened by 5 bases and J by 7 bases, with 15 bases between the two germline ends. Here the CDR3 DNA reads TGTGCCAGCAGTCTTTCCCGGGCGTCAAATTCACCCCTCCACTTT. Amino acids: CASSLSRASNSPLHF.

The V and J genes are TRBV5-1 and TRBJ2-1, with a tentative D call TRBD2 (5 bases). V was clipped by 0 bases and J by 0 bases, with 10 bases between them. CDR1 and CDR2 (germline): SGHRS, YFSETQ. The CDR3 is 16 residues long. The CDR3 loop reads CASSLGTGSSYNEQFF. CDR3 nucleotides: TGCGCCAGCAGCTTGGGGACTGGCAGCTCCTACAATGAGCAGTTCTTC.

This sequence joins TRBV19 and TRBJ1-5, with a weak D call TRBD1 (6 bases). Germline loops: CDR1 LNHDA, CDR2 SQIVND (reference sequence). V lost 5 bases and J lost 3, with 14 bases in between. This CDR3 is 15 amino acids long. The CDR3 sequence: CASSPTGAFNQPQHF. The CDR3 bases are TGTGCCAGTAGTCCCACGGGGGCATTCAATCAGCCCCAGCATTTT.

The rearrangement uses TRBV5-1 and TRBJ2-1; 7 bases agree with TRBD2. V shed 6 bases, J shed 7 bases, and the junction held 7 bases outside the gene matches. Germline CDR1 is SGHRS and CDR2 is YFSETQ. This CDR3 contains 13 residues. The CDR3 sequence is CASTFSGGNEQFF. CDR3 nucleotide sequence: TGCGCCAGCACCTTCTCCGGGGGGAATGAGCAGTTCTTC.

The chain recombines TRBV10-2 with TRBJ2-1; 9 nucleotides align to TRBD2. This CDR3 comprises 14 residues. V lost 7 bases to trimming and J lost 0 bases; unmatched junction nucleotides: 1. Germline CDR1 is WSHSY and CDR2 is SAAADI. The CDR3 DNA is TGCGCCAGCAATAGCGGGAGCTCCTACAATGAGCAGTTCTTC. Its protein is CASNSGSSYNEQFF.

In the case of this clone: Other nucleotide sequences in the sample specify the same CDR3. The chain combines TRBV2 with TRBJ1-5; possible D gene TRBD1, 5 bases. The V gene lost 5 bases and the J gene lost 1 base, with 6 bases spanning the gap. The V gene's germline CDR1 is SNHLY and CDR2 FYNNEI. CDR3 size: 13 residues. The CDR3 reads CASSRDSNQPQHF. DNA of the CDR3: TGTGCCAGCAGTCGGGACAGCAATCAGCCCCAGCATTTT.

The rearrangement joins TRBV18 to TRBJ2-7; D remains unclear. There are 13 residues in the CDR3. Germline values: CDR1 KGHSH, CDR2 LQKENI. V lost 5 bases to trimming and J lost 5 bases, with 13 bases between them. The CDR3 bases are TGTGCCAGCTCATCTCAATCCAGTAACGAGCAGTACTTC. This sequence encodes CASSSQSSNEQYF. The full variable domain, with the rest looked up from reference TRBV18 and TRBJ2-7, is NAGVMQNPRHLVRRRGQEARLRCSPMKGHSHVYWYRQLPEEGLKFMVYLQKENIIDESGMPKERFSAEFPKEGPSILRIQQVVRGDSAAYFCASSSQSSNEQYFGPGTRLTVT.

In regard to this clone: Other DNA sequences from this sample encode an identical CDR3 as well. The chain links TRBV5-1 to TRBJ1-3; D call uncertain. There are 15 residues in the CDR3. Trimming removed 0 bases at V and 0 bases at J, with 7 bases between. The germline gives CDR1 SGHRS, CDR2 YFSETQ. Here the CDR3 DNA reads TGCGCCAGCAGCTTGGATGGAAGCTCTGGAAACACCATATATTTT. It encodes CASSLDGSSGNTIYF.

The V gene is TRBV24-1, the J gene TRBJ2-7; D unclear. The V end was cut by 3 bases, the J end by 2 bases, with 7 bases between. This CDR3 contains 13 residues. The germline V gene has CDR1 KGHDR and CDR2 SFDVKD. In DNA form, the CDR3 reads TGTGCCACCAGTGATCCATATACCTACGAGCAGTACTTC. Translating gives CATSDPYTYEQYF.

The chain combines TRBV27 with TRBJ2-7, with 8 bases identical to TRBD2. CDR3 length equals 15 residues. Germline-derived CDR1 and CDR2 are MNHEY and SMNVEV (reference sequence). V dropped 1 base and J dropped 5; count of bases not matched to a gene: 7. CDR3 sequence (DNA): TGTGCCAGCAGTTTATTAGGACTAGCCAAGAACGAGCAGTACTTC. Its protein is CASSLLGLAKNEQYF.

The V call is TRBV5-6, the J call TRBJ2-7; 10 bases match TRBD2. The V and J ends lost 4 bases and 0 bases, in that order; junction bases with no gene match: 4. The CDR3 covers 15 residues. Germline assignment: CDR1 SGHDT and CDR2 YYEEEE. CDR3: CASSHGTSVSYEQYF. In DNA form, the CDR3 reads TGTGCCAGCAGCCACGGGACTAGCGTCTCCTACGAGCAGTACTTC.

The chain links TRBV7-2 to TRBJ2-5; 9 positions match TRBD2. From germline, CDR1 is SGHTA and CDR2 FQGNSA. Losses at the gene ends were 5 bases for V and 5 bases for J; bases not matched to a gene: 9. This CDR3 has 15 residues. The CDR3 loop reads CASSPHERGAETQYF. The CDR3 coding sequence is TGTGCCAGCAGCCCCCACGAGCGGGGGGCGGAGACCCAGTACTTC.

The CDR3 DNA reads TGTGCTAGTGGTCTACCTCGGGGAGCGGGGGGGCCAGATACGCAGTATTTT. Its protein product is CASGLPRGAGGPDTQYF. The V and J genes are TRBV12-5 and TRBJ2-3; 10 positions agree with TRBD2. The CDR3 has 17 amino acids. Germline CDR1 and CDR2: LGHNT and FRNRAP. With V trimmed by 5 bases and J by 4 bases, 12 bases remained unmatched.

The genes are TRBV5-6 and TRBJ2-7; D is ambiguous. The CDR3 contains 14 residues. The ends were cut back, 0 bases at V and 7 bases at J, with 14 bases in the middle. Looked up from germline, CDR1 is SGHDT and CDR2 is YYEEEE. Here the CDR3 reads CASSLALVHLEQYF. CDR3 DNA sequence: TGTGCCAGCAGCTTGGCTTTGGTCCACTTGGAGCAGTACTTC.

DNA for the CDR3: TGCGCCAGCAGTAGGACTAGCGGCTACAATGAGCAGTTCTTC. Its protein is CASSRTSGYNEQFF. The genes are TRBV10-2 and TRBJ2-1; TRBD2 agrees at 10 bases. The CDR3 loop spans 14 amino acids. Trimming cost V 5 bases and J 3 bases; bases outside gene matches: 1. CDR1 WSHSY and CDR2 SAAADI come from the germline V gene.

The rearrangement joins TRBV10-3 to TRBJ1-1, with D perhaps TRBD1 (6 bases). The germline gives CDR1 ENHRY, CDR2 SYGVKD. V lost 11 bases and J lost 1, with 14 bases in between. CDR3 length: 13 amino acids. CDR3 loop: CAAGGGQNTEAFF. In nucleotides, the CDR3 is TGTGCCGCCGGCGGGGGGCAGAACACTGAAGCTTTCTTT.

The DNA of the CDR3 is TGCGCCAGCAGCCAAGATCCACAGTTCCGGGGCACCGGAAAGGATGAGCAGTTCTTC. It encodes CASSQDPQFRGTGKDEQFF. The chain employs TRBV4-3 and TRBJ2-1, with D perhaps being TRBD1 or TRBD2 (5 bases each). This CDR3 has 19 residues. Trimming took off 0 bases at V and 8 bases at J, with 26 bases between the two ends. Germline V gives CDR1 LGHNA, CDR2 YSLEER.

This chain joins TRBV25-1 and TRBJ1-1; TRBD1 agrees at 8 bases. Germline assignment: CDR1 MGHDK and CDR2 SYGVNS. V dropped 5 bases and J dropped 9; count of bases not matched to a gene: 8. The CDR3 consists of 13 residues. The CDR3 bases are TGTGCCAGCAGTCATCAACAGGGGGTTAAAGCTTTCTTT. The encoded protein is CASSHQQGVKAFF.

DNA of the CDR3: TGTGCCAGCAGTTACCCGTTACAAGGATGGAGGCTGGGGTACTTCTACGAGCAGTACTTC. The encoded protein is CASSYPLQGWRLGYFYEQYF. J is TRBJ2-7 and V is TRBV6-2 or TRBV6-3, with a tentative D call TRBD2 (5 bases). The CDR3 contains 20 residues. V was cut by 2 bases and J by 3 bases, with 29 bases left in between. Germline V gene data show CDR1 as MNHEY and CDR2 as SVGEGT.

V usage is TRBV24-1 and J usage is TRBJ2-3; D gene unclear. CDR1 KGHDR and CDR2 SFDVKD come from the germline V gene. The V gene lost 3 bases and the J gene lost 7 bases, with 10 bases spanning the gap. The CDR3 consists of 13 residues. The chain's CDR3 is CATSDLGLHTQYF. The CDR3 coding sequence is TGTGCCACCAGTGATCTGGGCCTACATACGCAGTATTTT.

The rearrangement links TRBV5-4 to TRBJ1-6; TRBD1 aligns across 9 bases. Germline values: CDR1 SGHNT, CDR2 YYREEE (reference sequence). CDR3 size: 14 residues. Trimming cost V 3 bases and J 7 bases; bases outside gene matches: 2. The CDR3 DNA follows: TGTGCCAGCAGCTGGGACAGGGAAAATTCACCCCTCCACTTT. This codes for CASSWDRENSPLHF.

This chain uses TRBV25-1 with TRBJ2-3, with D perhaps TRBD1 or TRBD2 (6 bases each). CDR3 length: 14 residues. Trimming stripped 5 bases from V and 6 bases from J, with 15 bases between. Germline lookup yields CDR1 MGHDK and CDR2 SYGVNS. The CDR3 DNA is TGTGCCAGCAGTCAACCCCGAGGGGGGGATACGCAGTATTTT. Its protein product is CASSQPRGGDTQYF.

The chain is built from TRBV27 and TRBJ1-2; D may be TRBD1 (6 bases). Germline CDR1 is MNHEY and CDR2 is SMNVEV (reference sequence). V was pared by 5 bases and J by 6 bases, with 16 bases between. The CDR3 length is 14 residues. The DNA for the CDR3 is TGTGCCAGCAGTCCCGTTACAGGGTACGATGGCTACACCTTC. Its protein is CASSPVTGYDGYTF.

The CDR3 loop reads CASSQVSPPYTEAFF. The CDR3 DNA reads as TGTGCCAGCAGCCAAGTAAGCCCGCCTTACACTGAAGCTTTCTTT. The chain uses TRBV14 and TRBJ1-1; D is uncertain. V gave up 1 base and J gave up 3 bases, with 12 bases separating them. Germline assignment: CDR1 SGHDN and CDR2 FVKESK. This CDR3 region has 15 residues. Full variable domain (outside the CDR3, taken from reference TRBV14 and TRBJ1-1): EAGVTQFPSHSVIEKGQTVTLRCDPISGHDNLYWYRRVMGKEIKFLLHFVKESKQDESGMPNNRFLAERTGGTYSTLKVQPAELEDSGVYFCASSQVSPPYTEAFFGQGTRLTVV.

V gene TRBV7-9 combines with J gene TRBJ2-5, with 10 positions matching TRBD2. Germline values: CDR1 SEHNR, CDR2 FQNEAQ (reference sequence). Trimming removed 0 bases from V and 4 bases from J; junction bases left unmatched: 11. The CDR3 spans 18 residues. The CDR3 bases are TGTGCCAGCAGCTTAGCGACTAGCGGGTTGGGCTTTGGAGAGACCCAGTACTTC. Its translation: CASSLATSGLGFGETQYF.

V usage is TRBV18 and J usage is TRBJ2-7; tentatively, D is TRBD1 (5 bases). The CDR3 has 13 residues. V lost 6 bases and J 2 bases, leaving 11 bases between the germline ends. Germline V gives CDR1 KGHSH, CDR2 LQKENI. CDR3 residues: CASSQTETYEQYF. The DNA for the CDR3 is TGTGCCAGCTCTCAGACAGAAACCTACGAGCAGTACTTC.

V usage is TRBV2 and J usage is TRBJ2-3, with 8 bases fitting TRBD1. J gave up 5 bases and V 5 bases, and 9 bases lay outside the gene matches. This CDR3 is built from 15 residues. Germline-derived CDR1 and CDR2 are SNHLY and FYNNEI. The CDR3 DNA reads as TGTGCCAGCAGTCTAGGACAGGGACGGTTAGATACGCAGTATTTT. Its translation is CASSLGQGRLDTQYF.

CDR3: CASSAQRGEAFF. The CDR3 bases are TGTGCCAGCTCAGCCCAAAGGGGTGAAGCTTTCTTT. This chain uses TRBV18 with TRBJ1-1; D is possibly TRBD1 (5 bases). The length of the CDR3 is 12 residues. Germline lookup yields CDR1 KGHSH and CDR2 LQKENI. With 5 bases removed from V and 7 bases from J, the gap between germline ends came to 11 bases.

V is TRBV2 and J is TRBJ2-5, with D possibly matching TRBD2 (7 bases). This CDR3 contains 12 residues. Germline V gene lookup returns CDR1 SNHLY and CDR2 FYNNEI. V lost 8 bases and J 5 bases, leaving 12 bases between the germline ends. As DNA, the CDR3 is TGTGCCAGCGGAGGGAGGGGGGAGACCCAGTACTTC. Its translation: CASGGRGETQYF.

This chain links TRBV7-6 with TRBJ2-1; D perhaps matches TRBD1 (7 bases). Per germline, CDR1 SGHVS and CDR2 FNYEAQ. This CDR3 spans 16 amino acids. Trimming took 3 bases from V and 6 from J, leaving 18 bases between them. CDR3 bases: TGTGCCAGCAGCTTGAGACAGGGCGGGATGGGCAATGAGCAGTTCTTC. Residues: CASSLRQGGMGNEQFF.